The clone carrying this T cell receptor beta chain was counted a few times. One entry per CDR3 protein, called by TCRdb with MiXCR from the RT-PCR reads. Of about 680,000 distinct CDR3 sequences in the sample, approximately 15% were seen once. The CDR3 loop spans 15 amino acids. Trimming removed 1 base at V and 0 bases at J, with 10 bases between. CDR1 and CDR2 from the germline V gene are LGHDT and YNNKEL (reference sequence). This chain uses TRBV3-1 with TRBJ2-7; D may be TRBD2 (5 bases). The TCR was taken from a female donor in good health, serving as a healthy control. Specimen: memory CD4+ T cells from blood. The CDR3 coding sequence is TGTGCCAGCAGCCAAGTCAGCGGCCTCTCCTACGAGCAGTACTTC. It translates to CASSQVSGLSYEQYF.